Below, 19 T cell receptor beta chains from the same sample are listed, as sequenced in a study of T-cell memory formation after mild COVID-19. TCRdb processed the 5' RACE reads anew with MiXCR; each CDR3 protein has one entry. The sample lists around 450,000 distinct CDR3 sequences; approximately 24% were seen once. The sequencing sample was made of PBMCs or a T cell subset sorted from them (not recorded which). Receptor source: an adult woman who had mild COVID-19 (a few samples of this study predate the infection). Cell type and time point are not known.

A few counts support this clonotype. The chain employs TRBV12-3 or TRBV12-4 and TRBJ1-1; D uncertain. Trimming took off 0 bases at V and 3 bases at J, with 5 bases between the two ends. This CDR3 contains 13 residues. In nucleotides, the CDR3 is TGTGCCAGCAGTTTAGCGCCCTACACTGAAGCTTTCTTT. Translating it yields CASSLAPYTEAFF.

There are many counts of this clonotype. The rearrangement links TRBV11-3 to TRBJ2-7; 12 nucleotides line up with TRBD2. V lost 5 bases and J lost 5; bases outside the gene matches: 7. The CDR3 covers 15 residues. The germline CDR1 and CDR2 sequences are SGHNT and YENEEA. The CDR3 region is CASSPPWTSGNEQYF. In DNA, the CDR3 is TGTGCCAGCAGCCCGCCTTGGACTAGCGGGAACGAGCAGTACTTC.

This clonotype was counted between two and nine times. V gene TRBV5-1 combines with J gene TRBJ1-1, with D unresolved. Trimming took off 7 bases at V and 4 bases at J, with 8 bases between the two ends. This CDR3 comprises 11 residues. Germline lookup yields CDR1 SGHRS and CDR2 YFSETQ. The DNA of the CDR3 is TGCGCCAGCCAAGCGGGCACTGAAGCTTTCTTT. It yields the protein CASQAGTEAFF.

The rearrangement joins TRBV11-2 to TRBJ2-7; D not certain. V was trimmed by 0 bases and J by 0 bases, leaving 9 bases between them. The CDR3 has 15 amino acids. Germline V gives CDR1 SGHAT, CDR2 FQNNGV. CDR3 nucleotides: TGTGCCAGCAGCTTAGAATGGACCGACTCCTACGAGCAGTACTTC. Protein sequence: CASSLEWTDSYEQYF.

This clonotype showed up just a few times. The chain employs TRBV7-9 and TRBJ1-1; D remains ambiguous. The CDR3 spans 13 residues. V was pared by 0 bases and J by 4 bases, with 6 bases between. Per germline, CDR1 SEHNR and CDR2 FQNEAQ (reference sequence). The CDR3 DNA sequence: TGTGCCAGCAGCTTAGCTCCCGTCACTGAAGCTTTCTTT. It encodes CASSLAPVTEAFF.

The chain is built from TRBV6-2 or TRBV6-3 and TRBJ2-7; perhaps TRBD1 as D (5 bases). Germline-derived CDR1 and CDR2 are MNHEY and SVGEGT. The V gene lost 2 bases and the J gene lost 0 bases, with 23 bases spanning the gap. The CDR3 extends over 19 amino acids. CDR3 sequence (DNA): TGTGCCAGCAGTTACATCGGCGCAGGGCACCGCGTTAGCTCCTACGAGCAGTACTTC. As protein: CASSYIGAGHRVSSYEQYF.

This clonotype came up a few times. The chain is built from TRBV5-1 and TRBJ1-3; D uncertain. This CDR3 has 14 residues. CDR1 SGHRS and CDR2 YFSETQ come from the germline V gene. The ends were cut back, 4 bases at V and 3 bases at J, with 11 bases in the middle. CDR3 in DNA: TGCGCCAGCAGCCCATACAGCTATGGAAACACCATATATTTT. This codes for CASSPYSYGNTIYF.

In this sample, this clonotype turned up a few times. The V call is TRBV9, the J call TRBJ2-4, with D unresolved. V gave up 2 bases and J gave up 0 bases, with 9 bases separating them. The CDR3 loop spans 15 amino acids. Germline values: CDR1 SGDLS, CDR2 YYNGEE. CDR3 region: CASSVDGLAKNIQYF. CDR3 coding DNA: TGTGCCAGCAGCGTCGACGGGCTAGCCAAAAACATTCAGTACTTC. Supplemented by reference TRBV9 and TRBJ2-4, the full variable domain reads DSGVTQTPKHLITATGQRVTLRCSPRSGDLSVYWYQQSLDQGLQFLIQYYNGEERAKGNILERFSAQQFPDLHSELNLSSLELGDSALYFCASSVDGLAKNIQYFGAGTRLSVL.

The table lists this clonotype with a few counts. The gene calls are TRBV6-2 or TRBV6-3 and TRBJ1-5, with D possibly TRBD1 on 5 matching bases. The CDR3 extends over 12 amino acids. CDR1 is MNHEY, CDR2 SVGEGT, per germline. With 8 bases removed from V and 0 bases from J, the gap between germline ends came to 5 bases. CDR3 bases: TGTGCCAGCGGGGGTAGCAATCAGCCCCAGCATTTT. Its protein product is CASGGSNQPQHF.

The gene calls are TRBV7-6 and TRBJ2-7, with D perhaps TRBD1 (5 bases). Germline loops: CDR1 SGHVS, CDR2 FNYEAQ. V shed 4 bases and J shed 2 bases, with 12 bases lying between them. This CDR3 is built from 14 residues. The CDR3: CASSSFDRPYEQYF. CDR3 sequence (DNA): TGTGCCAGCAGCTCCTTTGACAGACCCTACGAGCAGTACTTC.

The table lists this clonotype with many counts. DNA of the CDR3: TGTGCCAGCAGTTCTTCAGGGATTGGATTTGAGACCCAGTACTTC. Translating gives CASSSSGIGFETQYF. The genes are TRBV12-3 or TRBV12-4 and TRBJ2-5; possibly TRBD1 for D (5 bases). This CDR3 region has 15 residues. Between the trimmed V and J ends, which lost 4 bases and 5 bases, there was a span of 17 bases.

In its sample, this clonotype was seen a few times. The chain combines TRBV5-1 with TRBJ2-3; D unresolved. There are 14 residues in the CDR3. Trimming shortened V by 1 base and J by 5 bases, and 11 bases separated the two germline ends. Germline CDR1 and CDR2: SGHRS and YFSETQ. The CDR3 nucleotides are TGCGCCAGCAGCTTGAATCGAGCAGAAGATACGCAGTATTTT. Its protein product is CASSLNRAEDTQYF. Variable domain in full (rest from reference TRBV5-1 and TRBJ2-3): KAGVTQTPRYLIKTRGQQVTLSCSPISGHRSVSWYQQTPGQGLQFLFEYFSETQRNKGNFPGRFSGRQFSNSRSEMNVSTLELGDSALYLCASSLNRAEDTQYFGPGTRLTVL.

The CDR3 region is CAAGTSGAYNEQFF. For the CDR3, the DNA is TGTGCTGCGGGAACTAGCGGAGCCTACAATGAGCAGTTCTTC. The rearrangement links TRBV27 to TRBJ2-1, with 8 positions matching TRBD2. CDR1 and CDR2 (germline): MNHEY, SMNVEV (reference sequence). The CDR3 is 14 amino acids.

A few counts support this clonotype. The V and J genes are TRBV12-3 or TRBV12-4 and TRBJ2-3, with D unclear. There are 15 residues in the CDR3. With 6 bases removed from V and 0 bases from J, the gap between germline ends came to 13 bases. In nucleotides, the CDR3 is TGTGCCAGCAGCTTTCCTCCGGGTAGCACAGATACGCAGTATTTT. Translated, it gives CASSFPPGSTDTQYF.

CDR3 in amino acids: CASSAQVFDYGYTF. As DNA, the CDR3 is TGTGCCAGCAGTGCCCAGGTTTTTGACTATGGCTACACCTTC. The gene calls are TRBV6-4 and TRBJ1-2; D is unclear. Deletions cut 4 bases from V and 3 bases from J, with 12 bases between. CDR1 MRHNA and CDR2 SNTAGT come from the germline V gene. This CDR3 region has 14 residues.

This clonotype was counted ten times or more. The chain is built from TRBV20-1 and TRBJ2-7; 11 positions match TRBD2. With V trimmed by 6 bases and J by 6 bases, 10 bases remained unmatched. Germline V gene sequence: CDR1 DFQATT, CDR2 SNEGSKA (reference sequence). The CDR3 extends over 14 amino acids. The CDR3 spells CSAPTSGSLLEQYF. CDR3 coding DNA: TGCAGTGCGCCTACTAGCGGGAGCCTCCTCGAGCAGTACTTC.

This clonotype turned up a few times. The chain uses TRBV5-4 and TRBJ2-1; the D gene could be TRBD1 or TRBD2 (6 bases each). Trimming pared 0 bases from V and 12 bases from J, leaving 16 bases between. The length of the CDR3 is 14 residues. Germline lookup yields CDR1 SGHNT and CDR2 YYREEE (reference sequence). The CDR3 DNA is TGTGCCAGCAGCTTGGCACTCGGGGGCGCCGGGCAGTTCTTC. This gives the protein CASSLALGGAGQFF.

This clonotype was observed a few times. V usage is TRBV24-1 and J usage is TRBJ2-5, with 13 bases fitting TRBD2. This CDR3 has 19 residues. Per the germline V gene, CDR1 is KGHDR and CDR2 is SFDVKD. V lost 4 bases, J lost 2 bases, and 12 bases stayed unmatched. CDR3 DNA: TGTGCCACCAGTGAATCCGGGACTAGCGGGAAGGGGGGGCAAGAGACCCAGTACTTC. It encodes CATSESGTSGKGGQETQYF.

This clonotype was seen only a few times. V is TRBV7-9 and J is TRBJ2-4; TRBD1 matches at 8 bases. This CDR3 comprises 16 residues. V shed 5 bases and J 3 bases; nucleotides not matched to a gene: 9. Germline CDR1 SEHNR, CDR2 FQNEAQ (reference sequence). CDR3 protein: CASSVQGAGGKNIQYF. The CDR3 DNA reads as TGTGCCAGCAGCGTCCAGGGGGCCGGGGGCAAAAACATTCAGTACTTC.